This TCR beta chain was captured by sequencing in a study of blood T cell repertoires in COVID-19. About the research overall: There were acute and convalescent COVID-19 samples, and they came from the United States, Italy and Spain. In each case, the material was cDNA or gDNA derived from T cells, B-cell-depleted T cells, or PBMCs.

Study processing details: Reference gene primer amplification yielded estimated nucleated cell counts. The table came from immunoSEQ multiplex PCR; TCRdb's copy has only in-frame clones and leaves some out. V and J calls plus clone size are reproduced from that table; the DNA served to infer D and trimming. This repertoire shows under 500,000 clones, 85% to 90% found once; its top ten account for 4.3%. With 3 bases removed from V and 4 bases from J, the gap between germline ends came to 13 bases. Germline CDR1 and CDR2: KGHSH and LQKENI. The CDR3 spans 15 residues. This clone was found once. Input material: peripheral blood. The chain recombines TRBV18 with TRBJ2-1; TRBD2 is a possible D gene (6 bases). The TCR comes from a woman aged 25 to 45 with acute or convalescent COVID-19. CDR3 sequence (DNA): TGTGCCAGCTCACCCGAGGAGGGACCATACAATGAGCAGTTCTTC. This encodes CASSPEEGPYNEQFF.